The T cell receptor (beta chain) described here comes from a study of shared clonotypes between healthy human individuals. Trimming removed 4 bases at V and 4 bases at J, with 14 bases between. Looked up from germline, CDR1 is SGHVS and CDR2 is FNYEAQ. CDR3 length: 14 amino acids. Profiling relied on immunoSEQ multiplex PCR, and the TCRdb table lists in-frame clones only, not all of them. The table records 2 million to 2.5 million clones, under 97% of them present only once. The material sequenced was naive CD4+ T cells sorted from blood. Regarding subset: CD45RA+ positively selected. This TCR was recovered from a man between 18 and 29 years old in good health. This sequence joins TRBV7-6 and TRBJ2-7; a possible D gene is TRBD1 (6 bases). The CDR3 is CASSSPTGPYEQYF. In DNA form, the CDR3 reads TGTGCCAGCAGCTCACCGACAGGACCATACGAGCAGTACTTC.